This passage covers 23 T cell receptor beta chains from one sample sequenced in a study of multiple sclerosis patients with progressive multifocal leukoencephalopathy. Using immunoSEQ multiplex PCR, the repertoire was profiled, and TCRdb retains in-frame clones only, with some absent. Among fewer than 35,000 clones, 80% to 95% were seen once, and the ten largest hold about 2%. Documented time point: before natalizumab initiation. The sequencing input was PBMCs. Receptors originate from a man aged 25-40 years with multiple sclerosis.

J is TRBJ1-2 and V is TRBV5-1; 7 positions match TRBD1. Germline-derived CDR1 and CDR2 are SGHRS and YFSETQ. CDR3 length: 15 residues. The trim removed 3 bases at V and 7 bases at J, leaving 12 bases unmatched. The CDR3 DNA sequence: TGCGCCAGCAGCTGGGCCGGGACAGAAGCTAGTGGCTACACCTTC. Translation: CASSWAGTEASGYTF.

The CDR3 DNA follows: TGCGCCAGCAGCTTTGACAGAAGCGGCATGGACAAAAACATTCAGTACTTC. Translated: CASSFDRSGMDKNIQYF. This chain uses TRBV5-1 with TRBJ2-4; D may match TRBD1 or TRBD2 (5 bases each). CDR3 length: 17 amino acids. CDR1 and CDR2 (germline): SGHRS, YFSETQ. Trimming took 2 bases from V and 3 from J, leaving 18 bases between them. The whole variable domain, filled in from reference TRBV5-1 and TRBJ2-4, reads KAGVTQTPRYLIKTRGQQVTLSCSPISGHRSVSWYQQTPGQGLQFLFEYFSETQRNKGNFPGRFSGRQFSNSRSEMNVSTLELGDSALYLCASSFDRSGMDKNIQYFGAGTRLSVL.

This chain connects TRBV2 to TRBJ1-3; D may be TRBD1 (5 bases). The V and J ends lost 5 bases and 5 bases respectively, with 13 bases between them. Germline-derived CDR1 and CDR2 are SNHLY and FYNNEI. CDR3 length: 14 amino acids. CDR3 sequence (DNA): TGTGCCAGCAGTACCCGGGGGGGTAGAAACACCATATATTTT. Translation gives CASSTRGGRNTIYF.

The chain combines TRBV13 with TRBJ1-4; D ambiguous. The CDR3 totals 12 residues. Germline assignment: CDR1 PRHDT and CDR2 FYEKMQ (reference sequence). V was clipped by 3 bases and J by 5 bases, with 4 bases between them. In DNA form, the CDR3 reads TGTGCCAGCAGCTTCGGAAATGAAAAACTGTTTTTT. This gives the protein CASSFGNEKLFF.

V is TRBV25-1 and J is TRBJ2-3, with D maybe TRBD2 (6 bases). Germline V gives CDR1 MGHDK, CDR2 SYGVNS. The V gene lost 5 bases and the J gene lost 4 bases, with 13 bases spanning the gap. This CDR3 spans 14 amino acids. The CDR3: CASSLTGVPDTQYF. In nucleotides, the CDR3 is TGTGCCAGCAGTTTAACGGGAGTCCCAGATACGCAGTATTTT.

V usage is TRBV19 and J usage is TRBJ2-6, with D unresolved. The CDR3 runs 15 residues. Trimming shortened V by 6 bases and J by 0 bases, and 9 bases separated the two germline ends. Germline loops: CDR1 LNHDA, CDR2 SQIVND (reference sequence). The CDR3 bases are TGTGCCAGTAGGGCAGCCTCCTCTGGGGCCAACGTCCTGACTTTC. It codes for CASRAASSGANVLTF. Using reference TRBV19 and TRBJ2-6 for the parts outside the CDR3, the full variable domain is DGGITQSPKYLFRKEGQNVTLSCEQNLNHDAMYWYRQDPGQGLRLIYYSQIVNDFQKGDIAEGYSVSREKKESFPLTVTSAQKNPTAFYLCASRAASSGANVLTFGAGSRLTVL.

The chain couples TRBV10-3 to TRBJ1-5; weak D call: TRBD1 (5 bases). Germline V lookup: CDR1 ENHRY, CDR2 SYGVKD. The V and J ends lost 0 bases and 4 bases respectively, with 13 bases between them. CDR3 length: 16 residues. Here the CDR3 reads CAISESTQEANQPQHF. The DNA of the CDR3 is TGTGCCATCAGTGAGTCAACACAGGAAGCGAATCAGCCCCAGCATTTT.

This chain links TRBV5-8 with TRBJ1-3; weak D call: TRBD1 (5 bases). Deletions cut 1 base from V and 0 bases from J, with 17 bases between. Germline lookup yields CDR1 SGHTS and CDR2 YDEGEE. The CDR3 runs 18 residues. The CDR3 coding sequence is TGTGCCAGCAGCTTGATAATATTGGGGCCGAGCTCTGGAAACACCATATATTTT. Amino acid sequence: CASSLIILGPSSGNTIYF.

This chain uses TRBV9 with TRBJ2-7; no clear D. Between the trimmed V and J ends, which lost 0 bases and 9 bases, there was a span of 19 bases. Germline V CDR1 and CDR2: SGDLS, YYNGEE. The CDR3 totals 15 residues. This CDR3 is CASSVGAATYDGQYF. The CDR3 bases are TGTGCCAGCAGCGTAGGGGCCGCTACCTACGATGGGCAGTACTTC.

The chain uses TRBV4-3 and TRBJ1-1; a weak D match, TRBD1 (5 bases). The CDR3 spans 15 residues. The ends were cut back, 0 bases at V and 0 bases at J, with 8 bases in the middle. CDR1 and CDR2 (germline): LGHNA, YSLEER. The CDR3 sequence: CASSQDRVLNTEAFF. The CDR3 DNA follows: TGCGCCAGCAGCCAAGACAGGGTACTGAACACTGAAGCTTTCTTT.

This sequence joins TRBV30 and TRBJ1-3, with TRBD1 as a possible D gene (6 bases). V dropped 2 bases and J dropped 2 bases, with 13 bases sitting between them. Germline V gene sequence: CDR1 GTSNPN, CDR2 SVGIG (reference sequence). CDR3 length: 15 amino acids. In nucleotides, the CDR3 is TGTGCCTGGAGTCTATCGCAGGGGCCTGGAAACACCATATATTTT. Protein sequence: CAWSLSQGPGNTIYF.

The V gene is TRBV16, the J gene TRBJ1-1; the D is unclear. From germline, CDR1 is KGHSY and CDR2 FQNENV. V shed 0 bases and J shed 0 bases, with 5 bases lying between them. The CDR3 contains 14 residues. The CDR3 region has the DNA TGTGCCAGCAGCCAATCGGAGCTGAACACTGAAGCTTTCTTT. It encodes CASSQSELNTEAFF.

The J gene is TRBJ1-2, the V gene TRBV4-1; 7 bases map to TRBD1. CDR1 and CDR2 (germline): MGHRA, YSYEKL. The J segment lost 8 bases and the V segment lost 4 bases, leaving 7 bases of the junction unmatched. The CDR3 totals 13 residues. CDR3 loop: CASSRGQVDGYTF. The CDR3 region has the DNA TGCGCCAGCAGCCGAGGACAGGTTGACGGCTACACCTTC.

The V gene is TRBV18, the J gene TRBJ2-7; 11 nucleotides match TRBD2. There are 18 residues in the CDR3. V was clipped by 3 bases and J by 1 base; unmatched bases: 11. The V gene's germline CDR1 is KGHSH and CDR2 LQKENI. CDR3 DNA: TGTGCCAGCTCACCCGGGACTAGCGGCTCCTTACTTTCCTACGAGCAGTACTTC. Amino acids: CASSPGTSGSLLSYEQYF.

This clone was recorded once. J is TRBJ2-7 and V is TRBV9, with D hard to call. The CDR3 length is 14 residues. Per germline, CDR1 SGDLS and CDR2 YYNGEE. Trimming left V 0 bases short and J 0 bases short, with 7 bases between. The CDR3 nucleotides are TGTGCCAGCAGCGTAGAGGGCAGCTCCTACGAGCAGTACTTC. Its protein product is CASSVEGSSYEQYF.

The DNA for the CDR3 is TGCAGCGTTGATCAGGGGTTCAACGAGCAGTACTTC. The encoded protein is CSVDQGFNEQYF. V gene TRBV29-1 combines with J gene TRBJ2-7; D is perhaps TRBD1 (6 bases). CDR1 and CDR2 (germline): SQVTM, ANQGSEA. With 3 bases removed from V and 5 bases from J, the gap between germline ends came to 11 bases. This CDR3 contains 12 residues.

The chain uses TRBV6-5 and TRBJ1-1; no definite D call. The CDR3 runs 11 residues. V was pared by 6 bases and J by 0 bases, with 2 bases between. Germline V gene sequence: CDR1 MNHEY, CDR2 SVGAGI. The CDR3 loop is CASSVNTEAFF. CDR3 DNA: TGTGCCAGCAGCGTGAACACTGAAGCTTTCTTT.

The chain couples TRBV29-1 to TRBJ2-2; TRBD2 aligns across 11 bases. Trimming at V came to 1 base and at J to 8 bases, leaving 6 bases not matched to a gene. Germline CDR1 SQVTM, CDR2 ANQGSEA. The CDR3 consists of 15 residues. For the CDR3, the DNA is TGCAGCGTTGAAGCCAAGAGACTAGCGGGAGGGGAGCTGTTTTTT. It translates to CSVEAKRLAGGELFF.

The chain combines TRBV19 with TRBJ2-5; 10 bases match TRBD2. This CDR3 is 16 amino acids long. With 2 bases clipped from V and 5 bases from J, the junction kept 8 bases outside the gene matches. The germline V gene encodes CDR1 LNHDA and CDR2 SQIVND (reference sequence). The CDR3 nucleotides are TGTGCCAGTAGTATACGGGCTAGCGGGAGTCTCGAGACCCAGTACTTC. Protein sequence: CASSIRASGSLETQYF.

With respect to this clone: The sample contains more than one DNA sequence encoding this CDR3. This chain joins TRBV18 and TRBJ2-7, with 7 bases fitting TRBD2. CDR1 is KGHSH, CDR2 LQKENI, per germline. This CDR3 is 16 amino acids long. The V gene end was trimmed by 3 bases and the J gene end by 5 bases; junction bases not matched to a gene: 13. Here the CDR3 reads CASSPGGGTKGHEQYF. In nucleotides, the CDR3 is TGTGCCAGCTCACCCGGGGGTGGGACTAAGGGTCACGAGCAGTACTTC.

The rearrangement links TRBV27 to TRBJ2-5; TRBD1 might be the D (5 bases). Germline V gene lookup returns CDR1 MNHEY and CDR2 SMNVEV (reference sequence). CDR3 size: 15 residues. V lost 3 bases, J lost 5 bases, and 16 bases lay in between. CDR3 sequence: CASSFGATLGETQYF. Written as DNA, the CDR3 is TGTGCCAGCAGTTTTGGGGCCACTTTGGGGGAGACCCAGTACTTC.

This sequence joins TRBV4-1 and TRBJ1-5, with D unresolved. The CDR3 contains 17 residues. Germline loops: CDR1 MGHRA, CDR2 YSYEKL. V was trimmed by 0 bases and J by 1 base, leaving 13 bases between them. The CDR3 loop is CASSQDPVGGSNQPQHF. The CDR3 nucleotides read TGCGCCAGCAGCCAAGATCCGGTGGGCGGGAGCAATCAGCCCCAGCATTTT.

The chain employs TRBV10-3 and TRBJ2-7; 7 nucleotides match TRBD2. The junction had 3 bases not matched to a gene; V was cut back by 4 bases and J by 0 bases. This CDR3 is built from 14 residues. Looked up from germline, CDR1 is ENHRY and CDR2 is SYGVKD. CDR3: CAISAGGASYEQYF. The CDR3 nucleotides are TGTGCCATCAGTGCGGGAGGTGCCTCCTACGAGCAGTACTTC.